Given below is one TCR beta chain in context. The antigen is not known. The entry originates in a study of identifying expanded T cells in peripheral blood. Some clones are missing from TCRdb's copy, which holds only in-frame ones; the method was immunoSEQ multiplex PCR. The table has some 65,000 clones, about four fifths seen once; the top ten hold about 18%. Germline CDR1 MRHNA, CDR2 SNTAGT. This CDR3 is built from 16 residues. With 6 bases removed from V and 8 bases from J, the gap between germline ends came to 23 bases. During the collection period, no donor immune events like infections were recorded. Study-wide results and limits: Clone count variance between roughly 2-week samples rose with total template count. Over about two and four weeks, about 15 and 19 clones changed, versus approximately 1.1 between replicates.

The chain has TRBV6-4 and TRBJ1-3; TRBD1 is a possible D gene (5 bases). Sequencing input: blood. This sequence originates from a person aged 18-70 years in good health. The CDR3 reads CASRDPDTTKVDTIYF. The CDR3 DNA reads as TGTGCCAGCAGGGATCCGGACACCACTAAAGTAGACACCATATATTTT.